A selection of T cell receptor beta chains follows, all from one sample in a study of blood T cells in healthy people across ages. TCRdb re-derived calls from the 5' RACE reads in MiXCR, one entry per CDR3 protein. This table has about 1.8 million distinct CDR3 sequences, roughly 50% appearing once. Sequences were obtained from blood. These receptors all come from a woman aged 35 to 49 in good health. Both conserved end residues are part of each CDR3. The order of the fields is J gene, V gene, D gene, clone size, CDR3 DNA, CDR3 protein. The D gene is left open where the match is weak. For some rows the clone size is stated as once, few or many, or as a class when expanded; others skip it.

J: TRBJ1-2; V: TRBV7-8; D: -; size: -; DNA: TGTGCCAGCAGCTTAGCTTATTCAGGGAACGACTATGGCTACACCTTC; CDR3: CASSLAYSGNDYGYTF
J: TRBJ2-3; V: TRBV7-2; D: TRBD1; size: -; DNA: TGTGCCAGCAGCTTACGCGGGACAGGGGGCCAAGATACGCAGTATTTT; CDR3: CASSLRGTGGQDTQYF
J: TRBJ2-7; V: TRBV5-1; D: TRBD1; size: -; DNA: TGCGCCAGCAGCTCGACCCCGGGACAGGTACCTTACGAGCAGTACTTC; CDR3: CASSSTPGQVPYEQYF
J: TRBJ1-2; V: TRBV29-1; D: -; size: -; DNA: TGCAGCGTGAGGGGGGGCCAGGGTGCTAACTATGGCTACACCTTC; CDR3: CSVRGGQGANYGYTF
J: TRBJ2-5; V: TRBV20-1; D: -; size: few; DNA: TGCAGTGCTATCCCAAATCAAGAGACCCAGTACTTC; CDR3: CSAIPNQETQYF
J: TRBJ2-6; V: TRBV7-9; D: -; size: few; DNA: TGTGCCAGCAGCTTATCCTTGAGCTCTGGGGCCAACGTCCTGACTTTC; CDR3: CASSLSLSSGANVLTF
J: TRBJ1-2; V: TRBV5-1; D: TRBD1; size: -; DNA: TGCGCCAGCAGCTTGGCCGACAGGGATAGTGGCTACACCTTC; CDR3: CASSLADRDSGYTF
J: TRBJ2-7; V: TRBV10-2; D: TRBD1; size: -; DNA: TGCGCCAGCAGAGATACAGGGGGCAGCTCCTACGAGCAGTACTTC; CDR3: CASRDTGGSSYEQYF
J: TRBJ2-5; V: TRBV6-2/TRBV6-3; D: -; size: few; DNA: TGTGCCAGCAGTTGGGACCTGGGGAATCGGGAGACCCAGTACTTC; CDR3: CASSWDLGNRETQYF
J: TRBJ2-3; V: TRBV18; D: -; size: few; DNA: TGTGCCAGCTCACCTTTGACCCCTTCGGCAGATACGCAGTATTTT; CDR3: CASSPLTPSADTQYF
J: TRBJ2-3; V: TRBV4-1; D: -; size: -; DNA: TGCGCCAGCAGCCAAGATCAAGTCAACCACGGAGATACGCAGTATTTT; CDR3: CASSQDQVNHGDTQYF
J: TRBJ1-2; V: TRBV6-6; D: TRBD1; size: -; DNA: TGTGCCACCGCGTCCGGGACAGGGGTCCTTAAGTATGGCTACACCTTC; CDR3: CATASGTGVLKYGYTF
J: TRBJ2-7; V: TRBV7-2; D: -; size: few; DNA: TGTGCCAGCAGCTCTAGACAGGGACTCTCCTACGAGCAGTACTTC; CDR3: CASSSRQGLSYEQYF
J: TRBJ2-1; V: TRBV20-1; D: -; size: -; DNA: TGCAGTGCTAGCCTTCTAGTTAATGAGCAGTTCTTC; CDR3: CSASLLVNEQFF
J: TRBJ2-1; V: TRBV20-1; D: TRBD2; size: -; DNA: TGCAGTGCTAGAGATGAAGGTTGGGGCGGGGGATACAATGAGCAGTTCTTC; CDR3: CSARDEGWGGGYNEQFF
J: TRBJ1-6; V: TRBV4-3; D: -; size: -; DNA: TGCGCCAGCAGCCAACAGGGCAATTCACCCCTCCACTTT; CDR3: CASSQQGNSPLHF
J: TRBJ1-5; V: TRBV15; D: TRBD1; size: few; DNA: TGTGCCACCAGCAGAGTAGACAGGGCGGGTATTCAGCCCCAGCATTTT; CDR3: CATSRVDRAGIQPQHF
J: TRBJ1-1; V: TRBV25-1; D: TRBD1; size: few; DNA: TGTGCCAGCATAAACAGGGGGGGCACTGAAGCTTTCTTT; CDR3: CASINRGGTEAFF
J: TRBJ1-1; V: TRBV6-2/TRBV6-3; D: -; size: -; DNA: TGTGCCACCACGGACCCCCCGAACACTGAAGCTTTCTTT; CDR3: CATTDPPNTEAFF
J: TRBJ2-6; V: TRBV7-9; D: -; size: -; DNA: TGTGCCAGCACCGAAGGTGGGGCCAACGTCTTGACTTTC; CDR3: CASTEGGANVLTF
J: TRBJ1-1; V: TRBV2; D: -; size: once; DNA: TGTGCCAGCAGGGACAGTCGGATCGCTGAAGCTTTCTTT; CDR3: CASRDSRIAEAFF
J: TRBJ1-1; V: TRBV4-1; D: TRBD1; size: -; DNA: TGCGCCAGCAGCCCCAGGACAGGGGGGTGGACTGAAGCTTTCTTT; CDR3: CASSPRTGGWTEAFF
J: TRBJ2-7; V: TRBV15; D: -; size: -; DNA: TGTGCCACCAGCAGAGGAGACACTATTCAGTACTTC; CDR3: CATSRGDTIQYF
J: TRBJ1-4; V: TRBV28; D: -; size: -; DNA: TGTGCCAGCAGTTTTAACCCAGATGGGAATGAAGAACTGTTTTTT; CDR3: CASSFNPDGNEELFF
J: TRBJ1-2; V: TRBV13; D: TRBD1; size: -; DNA: TGTGCCAGCAGCCTCGTCACGGACAGGAATTACTATGGCTACACCTTC; CDR3: CASSLVTDRNYYGYTF
J: TRBJ2-7; V: TRBV20-1; D: TRBD1; size: -; DNA: TGCAGTGCTTCCCGACAGGGGGCCGAGCAGTACTTC; CDR3: CSASRQGAEQYF
J: TRBJ2-5; V: TRBV20-1; D: TRBD1; size: few; DNA: TGCAGTGCTAGAAAGGACAGGGGGCAGGTGAACCAGTACTTC; CDR3: CSARKDRGQVNQYF